The sequence of this TCR beta chain was determined in a study of preoperative IRX-2 immunotherapy in early breast cancer. The CDR3 totals 19 residues. Germline V gene sequence: CDR1 MNHGY, CDR2 SAAAGT. V lost 2 bases and J lost 0, with 19 bases in between. This table comes from immunoSEQ multiplex PCR, and its TCRdb copy is limited to in-frame clones, with some not included. Here the sample spans some 35,000 clones, roughly four fifths being singletons. Treatment: preoperative locoregional IRX-2 cytokine immunotherapy. This phase Ib study tested locoregional IRX-2 cytokine immunotherapy given before surgery.

The sequenced sample was lymph node tissue, obtained after IRX-2 immunotherapy. The source of this sequence is a human donor with breast cancer. The chain couples TRBV6-8 to TRBJ1-4, with D possibly TRBD1 on 6 matching bases. For the CDR3, the DNA is TGTGCCAGCAGTTACGAAACAGGGTACACCCCCCCAACTAATGAAAAACTGTTTTTT. It is translated as CASSYETGYTPPTNEKLFF.